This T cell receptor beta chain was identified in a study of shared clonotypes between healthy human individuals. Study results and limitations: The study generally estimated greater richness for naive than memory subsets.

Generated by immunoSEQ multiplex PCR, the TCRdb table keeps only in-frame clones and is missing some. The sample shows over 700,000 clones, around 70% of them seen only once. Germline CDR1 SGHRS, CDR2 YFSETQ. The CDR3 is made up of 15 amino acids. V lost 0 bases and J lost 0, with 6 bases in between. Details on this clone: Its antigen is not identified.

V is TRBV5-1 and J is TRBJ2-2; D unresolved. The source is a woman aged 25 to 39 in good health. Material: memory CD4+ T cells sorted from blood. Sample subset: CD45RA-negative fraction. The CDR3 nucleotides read TGCGCCAGCAGCTTGGGGGGTTCGAACACCGGGGAGCTGTTTTTT. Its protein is CASSLGGSNTGELFF.